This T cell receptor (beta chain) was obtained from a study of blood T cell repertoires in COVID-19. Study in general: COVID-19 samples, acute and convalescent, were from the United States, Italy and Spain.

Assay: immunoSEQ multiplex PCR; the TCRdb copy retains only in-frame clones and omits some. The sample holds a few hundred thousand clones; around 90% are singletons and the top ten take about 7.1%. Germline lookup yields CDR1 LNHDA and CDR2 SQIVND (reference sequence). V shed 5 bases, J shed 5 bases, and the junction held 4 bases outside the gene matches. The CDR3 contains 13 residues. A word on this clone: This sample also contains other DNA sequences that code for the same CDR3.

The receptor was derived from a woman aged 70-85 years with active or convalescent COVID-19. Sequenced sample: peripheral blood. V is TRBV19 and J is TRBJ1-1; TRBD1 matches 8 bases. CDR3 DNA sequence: TGTGCCAGTAGTTCCACAGGGGGGACTGAAGCTTTCTTT. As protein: CASSSTGGTEAFF.